This record covers a single T cell receptor beta chain. Its antigen is unknown. Each CD8+ T cell subset was flow-sorted in triplicate, and some 310,000 cells per subset were placed directly into RLT lysis buffer. To exclude memory contaminants, naive CD8+ T cells were stringently defined as CD45RO-CCR7+CD27+CD95-. Peripheral blood mononuclear cells were isolated from buffy coats using standard density gradient centrifugation. A FACSAria III was used to flow-sort naive CXCR3-negative and CXCR3-positive CD8+ T cells. Total RNA was extracted from sorted cells with an RNeasy Mini Kit. CDR1 is given as SGHVS and CDR2 as FNYEAQ, both from the germline V gene. The CDR3 goes from the cysteine to the phenylalanine over 14 residues. No nucleotide data were recorded. This entry is derived from a study of CXCR3-negative and CXCR3-positive naive CD8 T cells (dated by TCRdb to about 2019). Study-level background: In total, some 140 million TRB reads were obtained, which works out to roughly 1.5 +/- 0.3 million reads per library. Diversity and physicochemical repertoire analyses were performed on some eleven donors pooled from two independent experiments. Naive subsets from about five donors and memory cells from 3 donors were included in the TRBV-TRBJ cluster analysis. Broader findings and caveats from the paper: CXCR3 expression partially decreased after cryopreservation, so most assays used freshly isolated PBMCs. Because surface CD5, which is linked to self-reactivity in mice, was comparable between the naive subsets, TCR interaction strength was also inferred from TRB CDR3 physicochemical properties. TRB CDR3s from CXCR3-positive naive cells showed higher hydrophobicity (lower Kidera factor 4), lower energy, and higher strength and volume indices than CXCR3-negative naive cells. Both naive subsets had comparably high repertoire diversity, while memory CD8+ T cells had much lower repertoire diversity. Naive CXCR3-negative and CXCR3-positive cells from the same donor showed similar TRBV-TRBJ usage, whereas memory cells showed distinct patterns.

Sequencing took place on a NextSeq 550. The Human TCR Profiling Kit (MiLaboratory) was used to make UMI-labeled 5' RACE TRB cDNA libraries. The full amount of extracted RNA was used for cDNA synthesis, and the full amount of resulting cDNA was used for PCR amplification. Libraries were prepared in parallel with an identical number of PCR cycles. In the source study's methods: About 53,000 +/- 9,400 unique UMI-labeled TRB cDNA molecules per library were extracted with MIGEC and MiXCR, with at least two reads per UMI required. An average of approximately 40,000 +/- 10,000 functional in-frame TRB CDR3 nucleotide clonotypes without stop codons was found per library. After each sample was downsampled to 5000 UMI-labeled TRB molecules, VDJtools was used to calculate diversity metrics such as normalized Shannon-Wiener and Chao1. VDJtools was used to calculate clonotype-size-weighted physicochemical properties of the central five CDR3 residues, namely interaction energy, strength, volume and Kidera factor 4. Through TCRdb reprocessing, the reads give one entry per CDR3 protein sequence; DNA is omitted. TCRdb's processing, not the study's, gives the V and J calls here. This sample's clone table shows 69,000 or so distinct CDR3 sequences. Nearly 1.5% of the sample rests with the top ten.

Specimen: naive CXCR3- CD8+ T cells from blood. The sample's cell subset or site label is to be understood as: CD45RO-CCR7+CD27+CD95- naive CD8+ T cells lacking CXCR3 (TNR3-). The source is a human donor in good health. Some clones in this sample may be carry-over from other donors' samples. This receptor chain uses TRBV7-6 and TRBJ2-5; lacking DNA, the TRBD1 call made by TCRdb goes unchecked. This receptor carries the CDR3 CASSPRTGGETQYF.